This is a list of T cell receptor beta chains from one sample in a study of CD8 T cells in Susac syndrome. TCRdb called the immunoSEQ multiplex PCR reads again in MiXCR, with one record for every CDR3 protein. The data contain around 130,000 distinct CDR3 sequences, about 95% of them singletons. The sample taken for sequencing was CD4+ T cells from PBMCs. The receptors originated from a human donor in good health. The CDR3 runs from the conserved cysteine through the conserved F or W. The order of the fields is V gene, CDR3 length, D gene, J gene, clone size, CDR3 DNA, CDR3 protein. A D gene is named only where the DNA matches it firmly. Not all rows give a size; the values are once, few, many and, for expanded clones, a class.

>TRBV27|17|-|TRBJ2-2|-
TGTGCCAGCAGTTTATCGGGGGAGGGGGGGGCCACCGGGGAGCTGTTTTTT
CASSLSGEGGATGELFF
>TRBV19|16|TRBD1|TRBJ2-1|-
TGTGCCAGTAGTATTACCCGGGACAGCGGAAGGGGTGAGCAGTTCTTC
CASSITRDSGRGEQFF
>TRBV27|15|TRBD2|TRBJ2-1|-
TGTGCCAGCAGTTTAAGGCTAGCGGGATTCAATGAGCAGTTCTTC
CASSLRLAGFNEQFF
>TRBV29-1|13|-|TRBJ2-2|few
TGCAGCGTTTTGCCCCAGCAAGACGGGGAGCTGTTTTTT
CSVLPQQDGELFF
>TRBV28|16|TRBD2|TRBJ2-7|-
TGTGCCAGCACAGGACCTCTAGCGGGAGGGCCGTGGGAGCAGTACTTC
CASTGPLAGGPWEQYF
>TRBV6-6|14|-|TRBJ1-4|-
TGTGCCAGCAGTTATGAACCGGTGCAGGAAAAACTGTTTTTT
CASSYEPVQEKLFF
>TRBV29-1|13|TRBD2|TRBJ2-5|-
TGCAGCGTTCGTGTGGGACTATGGGAGACCCAGTACTTC
CSVRVGLWETQYF
>TRBV7-9|15|-|TRBJ1-5|-
TGTGCCAGCAGCTTAGATGGGGGTCCAGGACAGCCCCAGCATTTT
CASSLDGGPGQPQHF
>TRBV20-1|13|-|TRBJ1-1|-
TGCAGTGCTAGAATGGGGGGTGGGACTGAAGCTTTCTTT
CSARMGGGTEAFF
>TRBV5-1|15|-|TRBJ2-5|-
TGCGCCAGCAGTATCAACTCAGGGGACCAAGAGACCCAGTACTTC
CASSINSGDQETQYF
>TRBV6-2/TRBV6-3|17|TRBD1|TRBJ2-2|few
TGTGCCAGCAGTTACCCGACCGGGACAGATAACACCGGGGAGCTGTTTTTT
CASSYPTGTDNTGELFF
>TRBV29-1|14|-|TRBJ2-3|-
TGCAGCGTTGGCCGGGGGGCGGGGGCAGATACGCAGTATTTT
CSVGRGAGADTQYF
>TRBV28|15|TRBD2|TRBJ2-7|-
TGTGCCAGCAGTTTCCGACTAGCGGGGGTCTACGAGCAGTACTTC
CASSFRLAGVYEQYF
>TRBV2|20|-|TRBJ2-1|-
TGTGCCAGCAGGGGAAGGGGCGGGAAACTCTTCTCGGTAACTCACAATGAGCAGTTCTTC
CASRGRGGKLFSVTHNEQFF
>TRBV4-2|17|-|TRBJ1-2|-
TGTGCCAGCAGCCAAGAAAGGGGCAGGGGCAACCTTCGGGGCTACACCTTC
CASSQERGRGNLRGYTF
>TRBV6-2/TRBV6-3|15|TRBD1|TRBJ2-3|-
TGTGCCAGCAGTTCTACAGGGGTCGGGACAGATACGCAGTATTTT
CASSSTGVGTDTQYF
>TRBV4-2|15|TRBD1|TRBJ1-2|-
TGTGCCAGCAGCCAAGACCCACAGGGGGGCTATGGCTACACCTTC
CASSQDPQGGYGYTF
>TRBV28|13|-|TRBJ2-7|-
TGTGCCAGCAGTTTTCAGCAGTCCTACGAGCAGTACTTC
CASSFQQSYEQYF
>TRBV24-1|13|-|TRBJ1-5|-
TGTGCCTCGCAGGGGAGCAGCAATCAGCCCCAGCATTTT
CASQGSSNQPQHF
>TRBV29-1|12|TRBD2|TRBJ2-3|-
TGCAGCGTTGAACGGGAGGGGGATACGCAGTATTTT
CSVEREGDTQYF
>TRBV19|14|-|TRBJ2-3|once
TGTGCCAGTAGTCGGGGCCCCCGCACAGATACGCAGTATTTT
CASSRGPRTDTQYF
>TRBV9|16|-|TRBJ2-5|-
TGTGCCAGCAGCGTAGGTCCGCAGATCTTTCAAGAGACCCAGTACTTC
CASSVGPQIFQETQYF
>TRBV9|14|TRBD1|TRBJ1-6|-
TGTGCCAGCAGCGTGGGACAGTTCTCCTACACCCTCCACTTT
CASSVGQFSYTLHF
>TRBV20-1|12|-|TRBJ1-5|-
TGCAGTGCTGCGCGGGGGGGTCAGCCCCAGCATTTT
CSAARGGQPQHF
>TRBV20-1|17|-|TRBJ1-2|-
TGCAGTGCTAGAGATCACGGAGGGGCCGGGGGCGGAGTTGGCTACACCTTC
CSARDHGGAGGGVGYTF
>TRBV6-5|14|-|TRBJ1-2|-
TGTGCCAGCAGTTACATGGTGGCAGGCTATGGCTACACCTTC
CASSYMVAGYGYTF
>TRBV20-1|14|-|TRBJ1-1|-
TGCAGTGCTAGAGATGACGGGAGCAACACTGAAGCTTTCTTT
CSARDDGSNTEAFF
>TRBV3-1|15|-|TRBJ1-5|-
TGTGCCAGCAGCCAAGACGGGGCGGGTGGACAGCCCCAGCATTTT
CASSQDGAGGQPQHF
>TRBV12-3/TRBV12-4|13|-|TRBJ1-5|-
TGTGCCAGCAGTTTGAAGAGCAATCAGCCCCAGCATTTT
CASSLKSNQPQHF
>TRBV20-1|14|-|TRBJ1-1|once
TGCAGTGCTAGAGCCTGGACGGAGAACACTGAAGCTTTCTTT
CSARAWTENTEAFF
>TRBV12-3/TRBV12-4|15|-|TRBJ2-4|-
TGTGCCAGCAGCTTATCGGGACGAGCCAAAAACATTCAGTACTTC
CASSLSGRAKNIQYF
>TRBV29-1|16|TRBD2|TRBJ2-1|-
TGCAGCGTATTGGGACAGCGGGGGGGGAGGACCAATGAGCAGTTCTTC
CSVLGQRGGRTNEQFF
>TRBV15|14|-|TRBJ2-7|-
TGTGCCACCAGCAGAGATACCGGAACCTACGAGCAGTACTTC
CATSRDTGTYEQYF
>TRBV5-1|15|-|TRBJ2-3|-
TGCGCCAGCAGCCTCGGACTTCTTAGCACAGATACGCAGTATTTT
CASSLGLLSTDTQYF
>TRBV7-2|15|TRBD1|TRBJ2-1|-
TGTGCCAGCAGCTTAGTGGGACAGGGGAGGGATGAGCAGTTCTTC
CASSLVGQGRDEQFF
>TRBV19|14|TRBD1|TRBJ2-2|-
TGTGCCAGTAGAACGACAGGGAACGGCGGGGAGCTGTTTTTT
CASRTTGNGGELFF